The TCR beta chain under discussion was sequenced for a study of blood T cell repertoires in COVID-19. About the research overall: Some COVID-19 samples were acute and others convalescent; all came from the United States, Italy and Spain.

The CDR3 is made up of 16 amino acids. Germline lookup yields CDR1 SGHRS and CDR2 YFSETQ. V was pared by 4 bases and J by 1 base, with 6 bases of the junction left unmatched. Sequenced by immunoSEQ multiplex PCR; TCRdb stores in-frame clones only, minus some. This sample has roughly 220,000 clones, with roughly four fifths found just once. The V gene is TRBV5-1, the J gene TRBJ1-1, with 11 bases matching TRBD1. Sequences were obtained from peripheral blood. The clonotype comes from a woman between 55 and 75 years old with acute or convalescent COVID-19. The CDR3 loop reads CASSARDRGSNTEAFF. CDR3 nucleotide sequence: TGCGCCAGCAGCGCCCGGGACAGGGGGTCGAACACTGAAGCTTTCTTT.